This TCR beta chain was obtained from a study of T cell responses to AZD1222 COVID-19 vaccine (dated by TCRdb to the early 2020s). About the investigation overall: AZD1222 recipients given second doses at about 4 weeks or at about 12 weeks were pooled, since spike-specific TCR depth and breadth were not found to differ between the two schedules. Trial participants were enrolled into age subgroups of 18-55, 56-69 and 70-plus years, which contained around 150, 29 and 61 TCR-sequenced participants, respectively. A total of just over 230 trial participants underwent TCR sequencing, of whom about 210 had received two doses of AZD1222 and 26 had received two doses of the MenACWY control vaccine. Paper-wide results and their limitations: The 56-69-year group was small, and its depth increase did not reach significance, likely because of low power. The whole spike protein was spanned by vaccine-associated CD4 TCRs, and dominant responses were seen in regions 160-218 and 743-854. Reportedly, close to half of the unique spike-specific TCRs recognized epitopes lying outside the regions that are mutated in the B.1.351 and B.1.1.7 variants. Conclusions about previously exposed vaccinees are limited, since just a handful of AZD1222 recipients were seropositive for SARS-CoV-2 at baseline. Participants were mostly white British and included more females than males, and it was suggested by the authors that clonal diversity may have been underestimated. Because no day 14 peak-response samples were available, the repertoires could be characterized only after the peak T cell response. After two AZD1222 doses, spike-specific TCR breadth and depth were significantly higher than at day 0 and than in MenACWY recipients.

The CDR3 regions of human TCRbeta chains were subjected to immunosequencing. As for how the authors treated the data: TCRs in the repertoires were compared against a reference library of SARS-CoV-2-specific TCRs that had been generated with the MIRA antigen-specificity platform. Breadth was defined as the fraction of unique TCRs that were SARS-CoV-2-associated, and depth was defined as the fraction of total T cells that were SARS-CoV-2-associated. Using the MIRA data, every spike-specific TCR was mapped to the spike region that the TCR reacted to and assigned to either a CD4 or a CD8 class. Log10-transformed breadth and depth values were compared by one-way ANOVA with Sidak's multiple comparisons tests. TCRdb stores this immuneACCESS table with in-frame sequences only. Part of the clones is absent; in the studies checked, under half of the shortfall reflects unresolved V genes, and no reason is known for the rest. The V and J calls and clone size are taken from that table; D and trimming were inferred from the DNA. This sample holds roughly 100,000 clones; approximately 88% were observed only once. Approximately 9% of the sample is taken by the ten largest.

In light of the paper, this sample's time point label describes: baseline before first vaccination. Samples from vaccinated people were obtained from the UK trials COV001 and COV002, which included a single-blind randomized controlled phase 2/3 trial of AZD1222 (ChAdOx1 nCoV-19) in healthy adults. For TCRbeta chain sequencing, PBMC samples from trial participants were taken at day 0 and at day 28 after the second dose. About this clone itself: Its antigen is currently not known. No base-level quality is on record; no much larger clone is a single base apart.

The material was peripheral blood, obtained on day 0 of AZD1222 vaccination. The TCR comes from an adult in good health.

DNA sequence: TGTGCCAGCAGCCCGGGAGCAGCGAATCAGCCCCAGCATTTT. This gives the protein CASSPGAANQPQHF. The chain is made from TRBV9 and TRBJ1-5; the D gene cannot be named for sure. Trimming takes 4 bases from V and 4 bases from J, and the germline ends sit 12 bases apart. Including the terminal cysteine and phenylalanine, the CDR3 comprises 14 residues. Only CDR3 DNA is held: 42 bases, read in frame from base 1. Per the germline V gene, SGDLS is the CDR1 and YYNGEE is the CDR2.